This is a list of T cell receptor beta chains from one sample in a study of T cell responses to AZD1222 COVID-19 vaccine. Some clones are missing from TCRdb's copy, which holds only in-frame ones; the method was immunoSEQ multiplex PCR. This sample has tens of thousands of clones; about 90% occur once, and the top ten carry roughly 14%. The sequencing used peripheral blood, collected on day 0 of AZD1222 vaccination. Source of these receptors: an adult in good health. Each CDR3 is given with its conserved first and last residue. The D gene is left open where the match is weak. For some rows the clone size is stated as once, few or many, or as a class when expanded; others skip it.

D: TRBD1; V: TRBV5-1; size: -; J: TRBJ1-3; CDR3: CASSDGQGRSGNTIYF; DNA: TGCGCCAGCAGCGACGGACAGGGACGCTCTGGAAACACCATATATTTT
D: -; V: TRBV7-8; size: -; J: TRBJ1-1; CDR3: CASSLLGVGLNTEAFF; DNA: TGTGCCAGCAGCTTATTGGGTGTGGGTTTGAACACTGAAGCTTTCTTT
D: TRBD1; V: TRBV7-2; size: -; J: TRBJ2-2; CDR3: CASSLSLLRGPGELFF; DNA: TGTGCCAGCAGCTTAAGTTTGCTGAGGGGGCCCGGGGAGCTGTTTTTT
D: -; V: TRBV3-1/TRBV3-2; size: -; J: TRBJ1-1; CDR3: CASSQVIWVNTEAFF; DNA: TGTGCCAGCAGCCAAGTCATATGGGTGAACACTGAAGCTTTCTTT
D: -; V: TRBV27; size: -; J: TRBJ1-6; CDR3: CASSLLRGSSSYNSPLHF; DNA: TGTGCCAGCAGTTTATTGCGGGGGAGTAGCTCCTATAATTCACCCCTCCACTTT
D: TRBD2; V: TRBV5-4; size: -; J: TRBJ2-1; CDR3: CASSLTSGIAYNEQFF; DNA: TGTGCCAGCAGCTTAACTAGCGGGATCGCCTACAATGAGCAGTTCTTC
D: TRBD2; V: TRBV30; size: -; J: TRBJ2-5; CDR3: CAQSGRETQYF; DNA: TGTGCCCAGAGCGGGAGGGAGACCCAGTACTTC
D: TRBD2; V: TRBV6-4; size: few; J: TRBJ2-3; CDR3: CASSDLPGSGGPSDTQYF; DNA: TGTGCCAGCAGTGACCTGCCGGGGTCGGGAGGGCCCTCAGATACGCAGTATTTT
D: -; V: TRBV18; size: -; J: TRBJ1-5; CDR3: CASSPTAVSNQPQHF; DNA: TGTGCCAGCTCACCAACAGCAGTTAGCAATCAGCCCCAGCATTTT
D: -; V: TRBV12-5; size: -; J: TRBJ2-1; CDR3: CASGTGTGYNEQFF; DNA: TGTGCTAGTGGAACCGGGACTGGGTACAATGAGCAGTTCTTC
D: TRBD2; V: TRBV5-6; size: once; J: TRBJ2-3; CDR3: CASNPKGLASDTQYF; DNA: TGTGCCAGCAACCCCAAAGGACTAGCCTCAGATACGCAGTATTTT
D: TRBD2; V: TRBV18; size: -; J: TRBJ2-1; CDR3: CASSPWVAGGSNEQFF; DNA: TGTGCCAGCTCACCCTGGGTAGCGGGAGGATCCAATGAGCAGTTCTTC
D: TRBD2; V: TRBV5-1; size: -; J: TRBJ2-2; CDR3: CASSLGPGGTGELFF; DNA: TGCGCCAGCAGCTTGGGGCCGGGGGGCACCGGGGAGCTGTTTTTT
D: TRBD1; V: TRBV7-2; size: -; J: TRBJ2-7; CDR3: CASSRDRGFTYEQYF; DNA: TGTGCCAGCAGCCGGGACAGGGGGTTCACCTACGAGCAGTACTTC
D: -; V: TRBV11-2; size: -; J: TRBJ2-1; CDR3: CASSLVSGGVGEQFF; DNA: TGTGCCAGCAGCTTAGTAAGCGGCGGAGTAGGTGAGCAGTTCTTC
D: -; V: TRBV28; size: -; J: TRBJ1-1; CDR3: CASSPAHNTEAFF; DNA: TGTGCCAGCAGTCCGGCACACAACACTGAAGCTTTCTTT
D: TRBD2; V: TRBV5-6; size: -; J: TRBJ2-7; CDR3: CASSFGGRAQGSYEQYF; DNA: TGTGCCAGCAGCTTTGGCGGGAGGGCCCAAGGGTCCTACGAGCAGTACTTC
D: TRBD1; V: TRBV27; size: -; J: TRBJ1-1; CDR3: CASSLARQGKAFF; DNA: TGTGCCAGCAGTTTAGCCCGACAGGGAAAAGCTTTCTTT
D: -; V: TRBV18; size: -; J: TRBJ1-5; CDR3: CASSTYLEPQHF; DNA: TGTGCCAGCTCAACTTACTTGGAGCCCCAGCATTTT
D: -; V: TRBV19; size: -; J: TRBJ1-5; CDR3: CASSHVGSQNLNQPQHF; DNA: TGTGCCAGTAGCCACGTCGGGTCACAGAATCTCAATCAGCCCCAGCATTTT
D: -; V: TRBV11-3; size: once; J: TRBJ2-2; CDR3: CASTRTSTGELFF; DNA: TGTGCCAGCACCCGGACGAGCACCGGGGAGCTGTTTTTT
D: TRBD1; V: TRBV7-2; size: once; J: TRBJ1-1; CDR3: CASSLQTGTAEAFF; DNA: TGTGCCAGCAGCTTACAGACAGGGACGGCTGAAGCTTTCTTT
D: -; V: TRBV5-5; size: -; J: TRBJ2-2; CDR3: CASSLGGTGELFF; DNA: TGTGCCAGCAGCTTGGGTGGAACCGGGGAGCTGTTTTTT
D: TRBD2; V: TRBV7-9; size: -; J: TRBJ2-1; CDR3: CASSLGLDNYNEQFF; DNA: TGTGCCAGCAGCCTGGGACTAGATAATTATAATGAGCAGTTCTTC
D: -; V: TRBV13; size: -; J: TRBJ2-5; CDR3: CASSSAYLVQETQYF; DNA: TGTGCCAGCAGCTCCGCTTACTTAGTCCAAGAGACCCAGTACTTC
D: -; V: TRBV4-2; size: -; J: TRBJ2-3; CDR3: CASSQAPDTQYF; DNA: TGTGCCAGCAGCCAAGCCCCAGATACGCAGTATTTT
D: -; V: TRBV6-5; size: -; J: TRBJ2-7; CDR3: CASSWGRYSQYF; DNA: TGTGCCAGCAGTTGGGGCCGATATTCGCAGTACTTC
D: -; V: TRBV19; size: -; J: TRBJ1-5; CDR3: CASSNQRLGNQPQHF; DNA: TGTGCCAGTAGCAACCAGCGTTTGGGGAATCAGCCCCAGCATTTT
D: -; V: TRBV7-6; size: -; J: TRBJ2-2; CDR3: CASSATALNTGELFF; DNA: TGTGCCAGCAGCGCCACTGCCCTGAACACCGGGGAGCTGTTTTTT
D: TRBD2; V: TRBV13; size: few; J: TRBJ2-1; CDR3: CASSPRYGLAGGPGNEQFF; DNA: TGTGCCAGCAGCCCGAGATACGGACTAGCGGGAGGGCCAGGTAATGAGCAGTTCTTC
D: TRBD1; V: TRBV6-5; size: once; J: TRBJ1-4; CDR3: CASSSGQGGEKLFF; DNA: TGTGCCAGCAGCTCGGGACAGGGGGGTGAAAAACTGTTTTTT
D: TRBD2; V: TRBV11-1; size: -; J: TRBJ2-1; CDR3: CASSSGLAGARNEQFF; DNA: TGTGCCAGCAGCTCGGGACTAGCGGGAGCTCGGAATGAGCAGTTCTTC
D: -; V: TRBV21-1; size: -; J: TRBJ1-1; CDR3: CASSTFRGSNQAFF; DNA: TGTGCCAGCAGCACTTTCAGGGGATCGAACCAAGCTTTCTTT
D: -; V: TRBV13; size: -; J: TRBJ2-2; CDR3: CASSNPRGRAGGELFF; DNA: TGTGCCAGCAGCAACCCTAGGGGGAGGGCCGGCGGGGAGCTGTTTTTT
D: -; V: TRBV5-1; size: -; J: TRBJ2-3; CDR3: CASSPWSEGNTQYF; DNA: TGCGCCAGCAGCCCCTGGTCAGAGGGGAATACGCAGTATTTT
D: -; V: TRBV27; size: -; J: TRBJ2-1; CDR3: CASSFLTTPDNEQFF; DNA: TGTGCCAGCAGTTTTTTAACCACTCCCGACAATGAGCAGTTCTTC
D: TRBD2; V: TRBV6-6; size: -; J: TRBJ2-7; CDR3: CASSYRTSGAYEQYF; DNA: TGTGCCAGCAGTTACAGGACTAGCGGCGCCTACGAGCAGTACTTC
D: TRBD1; V: TRBV2; size: -; J: TRBJ1-4; CDR3: CASSVSQTGSEKLFF; DNA: TGTGCCAGCAGTGTATCCCAGACAGGGTCTGAAAAACTGTTTTTT
D: -; V: TRBV14; size: -; J: TRBJ1-1; CDR3: CASSQEGAGDNTEAFF; DNA: TGTGCCAGCAGCCAAGAAGGGGCAGGGGATAACACTGAAGCTTTCTTT
D: -; V: TRBV12-3/TRBV12-4; size: -; J: TRBJ1-1; CDR3: CASSPHLITEAFF; DNA: TGTGCCAGCAGTCCTCACCTGATTACTGAAGCTTTCTTT
D: TRBD1; V: TRBV19; size: -; J: TRBJ1-4; CDR3: CASSNTGTGPREKLFF; DNA: TGTGCCAGTAGTAATACCGGGACAGGCCCTCGGGAAAAACTGTTTTTT
D: TRBD2; V: TRBV19; size: -; J: TRBJ2-1; CDR3: CASRRGLAGGNEQFF; DNA: TGTGCCAGCAGGAGGGGGCTAGCGGGAGGGAATGAGCAGTTCTTC
D: -; V: TRBV3-1/TRBV3-2; size: -; J: TRBJ1-2; CDR3: CASSQVGSNYGYTF; DNA: TGTGCCAGCAGCCAAGTTGGATCTAACTATGGCTACACCTTC
D: TRBD2; V: TRBV19; size: -; J: TRBJ2-2; CDR3: CASSLKTSGSNTGELFF; DNA: TGTGCCAGTAGTCTCAAAACTAGCGGGAGTAACACCGGGGAGCTGTTTTTT
D: -; V: TRBV30; size: -; J: TRBJ1-2; CDR3: CAWRWGGTNYGYTF; DNA: TGTGCCTGGAGGTGGGGAGGGACTAACTATGGCTACACCTTC
D: TRBD2; V: TRBV5-1; size: -; J: TRBJ2-1; CDR3: CASSVREPFNEQFF; DNA: TGCGCCAGCAGCGTGCGGGAGCCTTTCAATGAGCAGTTCTTC
D: TRBD1; V: TRBV27; size: -; J: TRBJ1-4; CDR3: CASSSRQGTNEKLFF; DNA: TGTGCCAGCAGTTCGCGACAGGGGACTAATGAAAAACTGTTTTTT
D: -; V: TRBV19; size: -; J: TRBJ1-5; CDR3: CASSISRNQPQHF; DNA: TGTGCCAGTAGTATTTCCAGGAATCAGCCCCAGCATTTT
D: -; V: TRBV11-1; size: few; J: TRBJ2-3; CDR3: CASSLADLTDTQYF; DNA: TGTGCCAGCAGCTTAGCGGATCTCACAGATACGCAGTATTTT
D: -; V: TRBV14; size: -; J: TRBJ1-1; CDR3: CASSQDYSPTGEAFF; DNA: TGTGCCAGCAGCCAAGATTATTCTCCGACAGGTGAAGCTTTCTTT
D: -; V: TRBV9; size: -; J: TRBJ2-3; CDR3: CASSTGHSTDTQYF; DNA: TGTGCCAGCAGCACCGGACACAGCACAGATACGCAGTATTTT
D: TRBD1; V: TRBV7-2; size: -; J: TRBJ2-2; CDR3: CASSLVSTGVGTGELFF; DNA: TGTGCCAGCAGCTTAGTTTCGACAGGGGTGGGCACCGGGGAGCTGTTTTTT
D: -; V: TRBV5-5; size: -; J: TRBJ1-4; CDR3: CASSLQATNEKLFF; DNA: TGTGCCAGCAGTCTACAGGCAACTAATGAAAAACTGTTTTTT
D: -; V: TRBV7-8; size: once; J: TRBJ2-1; CDR3: CASSLYGTPERNEQFF; DNA: TGTGCCAGCAGCTTATATGGGACCCCGGAGCGAAATGAGCAGTTCTTC